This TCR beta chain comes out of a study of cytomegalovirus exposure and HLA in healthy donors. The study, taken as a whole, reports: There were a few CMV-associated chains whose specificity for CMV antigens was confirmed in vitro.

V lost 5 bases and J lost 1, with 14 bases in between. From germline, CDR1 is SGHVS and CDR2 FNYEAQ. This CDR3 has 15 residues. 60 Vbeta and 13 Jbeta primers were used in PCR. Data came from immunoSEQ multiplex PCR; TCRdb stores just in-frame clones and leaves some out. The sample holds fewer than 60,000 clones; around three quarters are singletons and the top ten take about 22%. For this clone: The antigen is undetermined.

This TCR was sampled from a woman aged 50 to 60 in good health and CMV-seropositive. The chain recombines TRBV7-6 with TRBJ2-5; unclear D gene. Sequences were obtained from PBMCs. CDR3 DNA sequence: TGTGCCAGCAGCGCAAATAGTGTTGCCCAAGAGACCCAGTACTTC. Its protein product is CASSANSVAQETQYF.